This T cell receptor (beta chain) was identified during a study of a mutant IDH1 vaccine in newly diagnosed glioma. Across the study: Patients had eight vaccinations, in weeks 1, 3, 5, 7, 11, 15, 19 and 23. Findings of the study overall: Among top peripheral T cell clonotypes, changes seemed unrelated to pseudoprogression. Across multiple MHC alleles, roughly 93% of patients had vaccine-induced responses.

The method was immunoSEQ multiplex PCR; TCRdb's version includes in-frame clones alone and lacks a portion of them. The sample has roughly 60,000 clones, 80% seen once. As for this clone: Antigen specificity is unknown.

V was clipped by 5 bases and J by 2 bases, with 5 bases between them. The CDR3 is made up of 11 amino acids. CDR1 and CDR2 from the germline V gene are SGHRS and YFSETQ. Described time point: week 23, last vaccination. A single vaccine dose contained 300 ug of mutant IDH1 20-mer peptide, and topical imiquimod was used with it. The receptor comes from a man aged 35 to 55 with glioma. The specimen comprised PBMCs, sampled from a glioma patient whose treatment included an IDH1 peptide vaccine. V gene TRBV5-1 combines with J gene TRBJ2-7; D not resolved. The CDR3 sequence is CASRGAYEQYF. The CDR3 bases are TGCGCCAGCAGGGGTGCCTACGAGCAGTACTTC.